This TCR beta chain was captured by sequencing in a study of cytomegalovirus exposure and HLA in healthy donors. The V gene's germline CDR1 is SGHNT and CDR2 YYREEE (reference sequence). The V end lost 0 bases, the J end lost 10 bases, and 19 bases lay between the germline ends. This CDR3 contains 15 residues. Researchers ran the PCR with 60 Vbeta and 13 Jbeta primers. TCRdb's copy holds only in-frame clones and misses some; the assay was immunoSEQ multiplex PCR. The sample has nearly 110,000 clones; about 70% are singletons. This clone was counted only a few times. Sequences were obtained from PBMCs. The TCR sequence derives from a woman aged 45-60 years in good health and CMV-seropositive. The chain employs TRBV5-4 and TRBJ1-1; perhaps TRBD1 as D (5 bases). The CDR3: CASSLGLDTVVRAFF. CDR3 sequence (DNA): TGTGCCAGCAGCTTGGGGTTGGACACCGTGGTTAGAGCTTTCTTT. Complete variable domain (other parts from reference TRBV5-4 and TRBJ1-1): ETGVTQSPTHLIKTRGQQVTLRCSSQSGHNTVSWYQQALGQGPQFIFQYYREEENGRGNFPPRFSGLQFPNYSSELNVNALELDDSALYLCASSLGLDTVVRAFFGQGTRLTVV.